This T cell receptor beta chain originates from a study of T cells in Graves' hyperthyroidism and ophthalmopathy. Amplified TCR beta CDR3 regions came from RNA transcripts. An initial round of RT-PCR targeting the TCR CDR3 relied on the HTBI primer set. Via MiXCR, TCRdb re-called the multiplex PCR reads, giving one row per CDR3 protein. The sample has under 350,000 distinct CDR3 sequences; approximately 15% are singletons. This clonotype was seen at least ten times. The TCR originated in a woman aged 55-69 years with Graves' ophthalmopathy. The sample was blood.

In DNA, the CDR3 is TGTGCCAGCTCACGCGGTAGCGGCCGTTGGTGGGAGCAGTTCTTC. Its protein product is CASSRGSGRWWEQFF. The V gene is TRBV18, the J gene TRBJ2-1, with D possibly matching TRBD2 (6 bases). The CDR3 has 15 amino acids. Germline CDR1 KGHSH, CDR2 LQKENI. The V end was cut by 4 bases, the J end by 10 bases, with 20 bases between.